This section outlines one TCR beta chain sequence together with its context. This clone was seen once. The antigen it recognizes is unknown. No base-level quality is on record; no much larger clone is a single base apart. The sample belongs to a study of CD8+ T cells in alopecia areata (dated by TCRdb to between 2018 and 2020). About the study as a whole: The treated patients took part in an open-label pilot trial in which moderate-to-severe alopecia areata was treated with oral tofacitinib at 5 to 10 mg twice daily. Patients received tofacitinib for 6 to 18 months and were then followed off drug for 6 months to check for delayed response and recurrence. Disease severity in treated patients was measured with the SALT score, which quantifies the percentage of affected scalp surface area. The study used high-throughput TCRbeta sequencing to examine T cell clonal expansion in alopecia areata, in both the C3H/HeJ mouse model and human patients. In humans, TCRbeta sequencing was performed on scalp tissue and on sorted CD4+ and CD8+ peripheral blood T cells from healthy controls and from patients with patchy or totalis/universalis alopecia areata. Biopsies were taken from tofacitinib-treated patients at baseline and again at 4 and 24 weeks into treatment, and several of those patients also had a later scalp biopsy. Scalp clonality was compared across normal scalp (n=4), patchy alopecia areata scalp (n=8), and alopecia totalis/universalis scalp (n=8). The RNA source kit depended on sample type: the PAXgene miRNA kit for fixed scalp, the miRNeasy kit for PBMCs, and the RNeasy kit for mouse skin. immunoSEQ multiplex PCR using 35 Vbeta forward primers and 13 Jbeta reverse primers was used to amplify TCRbeta CDR3 regions.

The label giving this sample's treatment or condition can be read as: oral pan-JAK inhibitor, 5-10 mg twice daily. Peripheral blood and lesional scalp punch biopsies were obtained from patients with alopecia areata. PBMCs were isolated by density centrifugation and stained for CD3, CD4 and CD8, after which CD4+ and CD8+ T cells were sorted on a FACSAria. Library preparation employed the immunoSEQ multiplex PCR assay. RNA was extracted from all samples and reverse transcribed into cDNA as template for TCR sequencing. SuperScript III was used for first-strand cDNA synthesis, primed with a 2:1 mix of oligo-dT and random hexamers. A synthetic immune receptor repertoire was used to gauge amplification bias, and whatever bias remained was removed computationally. The original pipeline was this. After raw reads were preprocessed to remove errors, the CDR3 was defined following IMGT conventions as running from the conserved cysteine to phenylalanine. Clonality was computed as 1 minus the Shannon entropy, with the entropy normalized by log2 of the number of productive unique TCRs. Scalp TCRbeta sequences were cross-referenced with sorted blood CD4 and CD8 repertoires so that the CD4 or CD8 identity of scalp clones could be inferred. What TCRdb holds here is the immuneACCESS table cut down to in-frame rearrangements. Part of the clones is not present; checked against another copy, under half of the missing clones reflect an unresolved V gene, and the others are unexplained. V and J calls and clone size are given by that table; D and trimming were obtained from the DNA. The sample table records some 210,000 clones; more than 55% of these occur just once. Together, the top ten hold more than 0.95% of the sample.

The full study reports these points: Scalp clonality and the number of expanded CD8+ clones among the top 100 scalp clones were significantly decreased by tofacitinib. Unlike mouse skin, where gammadelta T cells dominate, normal human skin contains resident alphabeta T cells that get sequenced too, which complicates analysis of the scalp TCR repertoire. Compared with normal scalp, lesional scalp, particularly in alopecia totalis/universalis, had higher clonality and more expanded CD8+ clones, which suggests antigenic drive. Shared TCR sequences between patients were less evident than in mice, which may be partly attributable to HLA diversity in the patient population. The treated cohort was small, with a single nonresponder, so links between baseline CD8+ expansion and response need larger studies. Many expanded lesional clones were found to persist in scalp and blood during tofacitinib treatment, and relapse after treatment cessation may be partly explained by this persistence.

CDR1 and CDR2 were assigned from the germline V gene as SGHRS and YFSETQ. V is shortened by 4 bases, J by 3 bases, and the region joining them spans 15 bases. The CDR3, cysteine through phenylalanine, is 15 amino acids long. Only the CDR3 portion is preserved as DNA: 45 bases, with reading frame beginning at the first base. The source was CD4+ T cells sorted from blood, collected at week 44, from a patient treated with tofacitinib. This clonotype was sampled from a human donor with alopecia areata. The chain employs TRBV5-1 and TRBJ2-3; no D gene can be assigned with confidence. The nucleotide sequence reads as follows: TGCGCCAGCAGCAAGGACCAGCCCCTTACAGATACGCAGTATTTT. This gives the protein CASSKDQPLTDTQYF.